Shown below are 20 T cell receptor beta chains from a single sample sequenced in a study of response to subunit inactivated influenza vaccine. Each CDR3 protein is one row after TCRdb ran MiXCR on the RT-PCR reads. The sample includes a few hundred thousand distinct CDR3 sequences, more than 7% of them seen just once. The sequences come from PBMCs from blood, collected approximately 25 months after vaccination. The receptors come from a man aged 45 to 75 who received an inactivated influenza vaccine.

The chain has TRBV19 and TRBJ2-1; 9 bases line up with TRBD1. The trim removed 6 bases at V and 10 bases at J, leaving 4 bases unmatched. In germline, CDR1 is LNHDA, CDR2 SQIVND (reference sequence). CDR3 length: 12 residues. The CDR3 here is CASSRDRGEQFF. CDR3 coding DNA: TGTGCCAGTAGCAGAGACAGGGGGGAGCAGTTCTTC. Filled out from reference TRBV19 and TRBJ2-1, the complete variable domain reads DGGITQSPKYLFRKEGQNVTLSCEQNLNHDAMYWYRQDPGQGLRLIYYSQIVNDFQKGDIAEGYSVSREKKESFPLTVTSAQKNPTAFYLCASSRDRGEQFFGPGTRLTVL.

The chain couples TRBV27 to TRBJ2-5; 7 bases agree with TRBD1. Germline lookup yields CDR1 MNHEY and CDR2 SMNVEV (reference sequence). Losses at the gene ends were 5 bases for V and 5 bases for J; bases not matched to a gene: 8. The CDR3 totals 14 residues. The CDR3, as DNA: TGTGCCAGCAGTCAAATACAGGGGTCGGAGACCCAGTACTTC. This sequence encodes CASSQIQGSETQYF.

This clonotype was seen many times. Here the CDR3 reads CSVYQGLGTEAFF. The CDR3 DNA reads TGCAGCGTTTACCAGGGGCTTGGCACTGAAGCTTTCTTT. The chain links TRBV29-1 to TRBJ1-1; D is possibly TRBD1 (6 bases). This CDR3 is 13 amino acids long. Germline CDR1 reads SQVTM; CDR2 reads ANQGSEA. The V gene lost 5 bases and the J gene lost 4 bases, with 14 bases spanning the gap.

There are many counts of this clonotype. The chain has TRBV24-1 and TRBJ2-3; D uncertain. Between the trimmed V and J ends, which lost 3 bases and 3 bases, there was a span of 3 bases. The CDR3 extends over 12 amino acids. Germline V gene sequence: CDR1 KGHDR, CDR2 SFDVKD. CDR3: CATSDKTDTQYF. The CDR3 DNA is TGTGCCACCAGTGATAAGACAGATACGCAGTATTTT.

The rearrangement links TRBV5-6 to TRBJ1-2; TRBD1 matches 10 bases. This CDR3 region has 15 residues. Trimming took 0 bases from V and 8 from J; bases not matched to a gene: 7. Germline-derived CDR1 and CDR2 are SGHDT and YYEEEE. The CDR3 region has the DNA TGTGCCAGCAGCTTGGGAGGGGGACAGGGGAGCGGCTACACCTTC. Residues: CASSLGGGQGSGYTF. The full variable domain, its missing parts supplied by reference TRBV5-6 and TRBJ1-2, is DAGVTQSPTHLIKTRGQQVTLRCSPKSGHDTVSWYQQALGQGPQFIFQYYEEEERQRGNFPDRFSGHQFPNYSSELNVNALLLGDSALYLCASSLGGGQGSGYTFGSGTRLTVV.

This clonotype was seen more than once but under ten times. The chain links TRBV5-5 to TRBJ1-4, with 8 bases identical to TRBD1. The length of the CDR3 is 16 residues. Germline-derived CDR1 and CDR2 are SGHKS and YYEKEE (reference sequence). J was trimmed by 6 bases and V by 3 bases; bases with no gene match: 10. The CDR3 sequence: CASSWGWSGGHEKLFF. For the CDR3, the DNA is TGTGCCAGCAGCTGGGGGTGGTCAGGGGGCCATGAAAAACTGTTTTTT.

At least ten counts were recorded for this clonotype. The genes are TRBV12-3 or TRBV12-4 and TRBJ1-1; maybe TRBD1 (6 bases). V was shortened by 5 bases and J by 10 bases, with 17 bases between the two germline ends. The CDR3 loop spans 13 amino acids. CDR3 sequence reads: CASSVSRDIGAFF. DNA of the CDR3: TGTGCCAGCAGTGTAAGCCGGGACATCGGAGCTTTCTTT.

Only a few counts were recorded for this clonotype. The rearrangement uses TRBV7-2 and TRBJ1-5; 8 positions agree with TRBD1. Per germline, CDR1 SGHTA and CDR2 FQGNSA. The CDR3 covers 16 residues. V dropped 2 bases and J dropped 5; count of bases not matched to a gene: 8. For the CDR3, the DNA is TGTGCCAGCAGCTTATCCAGGGGGCGGACAGATCAGCCCCAGCATTTT. This codes for CASSLSRGRTDQPQHF.

The chain carries TRBV6-5 and TRBJ2-1; 7 nucleotides match TRBD1. The CDR3 has 15 amino acids. J was trimmed by 5 bases and V by 2 bases; bases with no gene match: 6. Germline lookup yields CDR1 MNHEY and CDR2 SVGAGI. CDR3 region: CASSYGATGNNEQFF. In DNA, the CDR3 is TGTGCCAGCAGTTACGGGGCGACAGGGAACAATGAGCAGTTCTTC.

The table lists this clonotype with a few counts. The V gene is TRBV6-1, the J gene TRBJ2-3; TRBD2 agrees at 9 bases. This CDR3 spans 18 amino acids. Germline V gene sequence: CDR1 MNHNS, CDR2 SASEGT. V lost 6 bases, J lost 5 bases, and 18 bases stayed unmatched. DNA for the CDR3: TGTGCCAGCAGAACCCGGAGCGGGACTAGCAAAGGTGAAGATACGCAGTATTTT. Translating gives CASRTRSGTSKGEDTQYF.

This clonotype was observed at least ten times. The chain is built from TRBV7-2 and TRBJ2-3, with D perhaps matching TRBD2 (5 bases). Trimming took off 1 base at V and 4 bases at J, with 12 bases between the two ends. The CDR3 loop spans 15 amino acids. Germline-derived CDR1 and CDR2 are SGHTA and FQGNSA. The CDR3 here is CASSLVRVGADTQYF. The CDR3, as DNA: TGTGCCAGCAGCTTAGTGCGGGTCGGGGCAGATACGCAGTATTTT.

This chain uses TRBV11-3 with TRBJ2-1; no definite D call. The CDR3 totals 15 residues. The V end lost 0 bases, the J end lost 4 bases, and 10 bases lay between the germline ends. From germline, CDR1 is SGHNT and CDR2 YENEEA. In DNA, the CDR3 is TGTGCCAGCAGCTTAGATACGGCTAGGTACAATGAGCAGTTCTTC. Translating gives CASSLDTARYNEQFF.

This clonotype was seen ten or more times. This sequence joins TRBV12-3 or TRBV12-4 and TRBJ2-3; 7 nucleotides align to TRBD1. J was trimmed by 11 bases and V by 6 bases; bases with no gene match: 11. This CDR3 is 13 amino acids long. This CDR3 reads CASRTDRAGGQYF. Written as DNA, the CDR3 is TGTGCCAGCAGAACCGACAGGGCTGGAGGGCAGTATTTT.

This clonotype was seen a few times. The chain couples TRBV28 to TRBJ1-3, with 11 bases identical to TRBD1. The V and J ends lost 5 bases and 4 bases, in that order; junction bases with no gene match: 7. Per germline, CDR1 MDHEN and CDR2 SYDVKM. This CDR3 has 16 amino acids. This CDR3 is CASSLRTGGTGNTIYF. DNA of the CDR3: TGTGCCAGCAGTCTCAGGACAGGGGGCACAGGAAACACCATATATTTT.

This chain links TRBV6-6 with TRBJ2-3; D call uncertain. V lost 4 bases, J lost 4 bases, and 9 bases lay in between. The germline CDR1 and CDR2 sequences are MNHNY and SVGAGI (reference sequence). This CDR3 is built from 13 residues. The CDR3 DNA is TGTGCCAGCAGTTCTTTAGATGCAGATACGCAGTATTTT. Protein sequence: CASSSLDADTQYF.

This clonotype was observed at least ten times. Relative to the germline gene, one junction end is altered; a read error may explain this. The genes are TRBV12-3 or TRBV12-4 and TRBJ2-2; unclear D gene. This CDR3 spans 11 amino acids. CDR3 DNA: TGCGCCAGCAGCTCCCCCGGGGAGCTGTTTTTT. It codes for CASSSPGELFF.

V gene TRBV18 combines with J gene TRBJ1-1; the D gene is possibly TRBD1 (6 bases). This CDR3 is built from 14 residues. The germline V gene has CDR1 KGHSH and CDR2 LQKENI. With 4 bases removed from V and 4 bases from J, the gap between germline ends came to 13 bases. The CDR3 DNA reads as TGTGCCAGCTCACGAGGGACACCCGGCACTGAAGCTTTCTTT. As protein: CASSRGTPGTEAFF.

This clonotype showed up many times. V gene TRBV5-5 combines with J gene TRBJ2-2; D not resolved. V gave up 4 bases and J gave up 6 bases, with 19 bases separating them. Germline CDR1 is SGHKS and CDR2 is YYEKEE (reference sequence). This CDR3 is 16 amino acids long. The CDR3 coding sequence is TGTGCCAGCAGCCCTAGTGGAAGGGCAGTGTCCGGGGAGCTGTTTTTT. Translation: CASSPSGRAVSGELFF.

This clonotype was seen a handful of times. The chain joins TRBV20-1 to TRBJ2-7; 11 bases align to TRBD1. V trimming: 3 bases; J trimming: 4 bases; junction bases outside the gene matches: 5. The CDR3 is 14 amino acids. CDR1 is DFQATT and CDR2 is SNEGSKA in the germline V gene (reference sequence). As DNA, the CDR3 is TGCAGTGCTAGCTACCGGGACAGGGGGTACGAGCAGTACTTC. Translated: CSASYRDRGYEQYF.

This clonotype was detected a few times. The V gene is TRBV6-1, the J gene TRBJ1-6, with TRBD1 as a possible D gene (5 bases). The V and J ends lost 3 bases and 8 bases respectively, with 8 bases between them. Germline CDR1 is MNHNS and CDR2 is SASEGT. This CDR3 is built from 13 residues. DNA for the CDR3: TGTGCCAGCAGTGATGGGGGGTATTCACCCCTCCACTTT. It translates to CASSDGGYSPLHF.